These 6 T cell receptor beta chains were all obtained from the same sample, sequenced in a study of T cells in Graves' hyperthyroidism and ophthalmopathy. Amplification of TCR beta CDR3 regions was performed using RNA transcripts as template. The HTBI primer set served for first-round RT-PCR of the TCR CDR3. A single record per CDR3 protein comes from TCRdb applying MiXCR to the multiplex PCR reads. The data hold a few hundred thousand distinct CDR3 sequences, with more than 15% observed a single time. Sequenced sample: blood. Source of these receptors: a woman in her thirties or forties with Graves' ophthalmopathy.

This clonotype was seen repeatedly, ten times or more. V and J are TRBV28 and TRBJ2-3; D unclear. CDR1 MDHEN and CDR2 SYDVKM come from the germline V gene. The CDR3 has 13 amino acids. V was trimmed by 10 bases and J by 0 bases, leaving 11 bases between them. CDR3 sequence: CATSVTSTDTQYF. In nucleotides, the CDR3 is TGTGCCACCTCCGTCACTAGCACAGATACGCAGTATTTT.

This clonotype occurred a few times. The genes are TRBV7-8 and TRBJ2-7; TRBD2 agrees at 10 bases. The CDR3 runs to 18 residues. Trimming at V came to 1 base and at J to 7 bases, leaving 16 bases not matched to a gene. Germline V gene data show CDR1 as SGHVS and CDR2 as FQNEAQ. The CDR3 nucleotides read TGTGCCAGCAGCTTAGGGGGGCTAGCGGGAGTCGGGGCCATAGAGCAGTACTTC. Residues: CASSLGGLAGVGAIEQYF.

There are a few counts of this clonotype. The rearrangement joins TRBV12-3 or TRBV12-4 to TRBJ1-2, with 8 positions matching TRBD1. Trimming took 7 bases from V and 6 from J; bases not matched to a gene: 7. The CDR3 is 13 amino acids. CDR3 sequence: CASTIGGQDGYTF. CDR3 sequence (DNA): TGTGCCAGCACCATTGGGGGACAGGATGGCTACACCTTC.

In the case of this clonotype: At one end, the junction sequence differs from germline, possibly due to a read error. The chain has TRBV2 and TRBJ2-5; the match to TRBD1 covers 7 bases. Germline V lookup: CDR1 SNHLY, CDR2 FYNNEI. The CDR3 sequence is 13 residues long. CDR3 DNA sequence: TGTGCCGGCAGCCGGGACAGAAAAGAGACCCAGTACTTC. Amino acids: CAGSRDRKETQYF.

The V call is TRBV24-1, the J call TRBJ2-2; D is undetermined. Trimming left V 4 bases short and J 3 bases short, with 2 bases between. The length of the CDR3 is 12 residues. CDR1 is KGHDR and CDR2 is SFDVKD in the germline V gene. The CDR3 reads CATSDYTGELFF. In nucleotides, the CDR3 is TGTGCCACCAGTGACTACACCGGGGAGCTGTTTTTT.

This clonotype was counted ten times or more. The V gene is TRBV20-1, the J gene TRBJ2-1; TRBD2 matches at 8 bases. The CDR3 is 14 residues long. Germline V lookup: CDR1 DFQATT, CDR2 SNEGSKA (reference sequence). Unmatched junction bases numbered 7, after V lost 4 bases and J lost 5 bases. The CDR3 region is CSANGGVINNEQFF. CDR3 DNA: TGCAGTGCTAACGGGGGGGTAATTAACAATGAGCAGTTCTTC.